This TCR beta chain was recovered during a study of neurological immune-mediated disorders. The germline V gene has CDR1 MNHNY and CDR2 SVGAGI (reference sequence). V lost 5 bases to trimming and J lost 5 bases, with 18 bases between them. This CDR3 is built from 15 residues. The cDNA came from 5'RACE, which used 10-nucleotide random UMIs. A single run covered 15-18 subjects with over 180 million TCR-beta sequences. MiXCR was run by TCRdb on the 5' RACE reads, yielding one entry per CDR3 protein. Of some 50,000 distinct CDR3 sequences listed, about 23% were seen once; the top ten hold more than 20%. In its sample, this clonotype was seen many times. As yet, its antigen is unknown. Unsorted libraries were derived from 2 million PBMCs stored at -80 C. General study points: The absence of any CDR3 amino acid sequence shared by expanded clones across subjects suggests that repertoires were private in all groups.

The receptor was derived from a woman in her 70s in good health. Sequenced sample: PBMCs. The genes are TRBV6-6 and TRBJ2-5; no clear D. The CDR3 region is CASSPRTGLGETQYF. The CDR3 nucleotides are TGTGCCAGCAGTCCGAGGACGGGCCTGGGGGAGACCCAGTACTTC.